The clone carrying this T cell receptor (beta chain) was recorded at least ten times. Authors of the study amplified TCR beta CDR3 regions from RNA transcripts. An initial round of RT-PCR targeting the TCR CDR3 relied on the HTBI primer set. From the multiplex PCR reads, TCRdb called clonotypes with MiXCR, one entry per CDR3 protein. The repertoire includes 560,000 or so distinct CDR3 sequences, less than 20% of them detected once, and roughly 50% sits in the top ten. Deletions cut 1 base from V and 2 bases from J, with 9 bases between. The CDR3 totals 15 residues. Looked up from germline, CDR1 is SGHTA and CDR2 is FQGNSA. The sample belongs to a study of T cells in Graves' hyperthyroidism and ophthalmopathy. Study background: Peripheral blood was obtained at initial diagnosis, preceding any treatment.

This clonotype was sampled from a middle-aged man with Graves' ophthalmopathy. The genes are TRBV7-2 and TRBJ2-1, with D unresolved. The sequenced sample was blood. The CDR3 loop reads CASSLVPTAYNEQFF. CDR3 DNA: TGTGCCAGCAGCTTAGTTCCAACCGCCTACAATGAGCAGTTCTTC.